Shown below are 12 T cell receptor beta chains from a single sample sequenced in a study of OX40 agonist ivuxolimab in advanced cancers. Profiled with immunoSEQ multiplex PCR; TCRdb holds only in-frame clones, not every one. The sample carries tens of thousands of clones, about 82% recorded once. This specimen consisted of CD4+ or CD8+ T cells sorted from blood, obtained in a trial of the OX40 agonist ivuxolimab. The receptors were gathered from an adult with an advanced solid tumor such as melanoma, head and neck, liver or kidney cancer.

This rearrangement joins TRBV10-1 to TRBJ2-2, with 8 nucleotides matching TRBD1. Germline assignment: CDR1 WNHNN and CDR2 SYGVQD (reference sequence). There are 16 residues in the CDR3. V was clipped by 8 bases and J by 3 bases; unmatched bases: 11. The chain's CDR3 is CASLRTGLCDTGELFF. CDR3 nucleotides: TGCGCCAGCCTAAGGACAGGGCTTTGCGACACCGGGGAGCTGTTTTTT.

This clone is medium-sized within its sample. The chain couples TRBV19 to TRBJ1-6; D ambiguous. The CDR3 runs 14 residues. With 6 bases removed from V and 7 bases from J, the gap between germline ends came to 13 bases. In germline, CDR1 is LNHDA, CDR2 SQIVND (reference sequence). CDR3 sequence reads: CASRARQDNSPLHF. The CDR3 coding sequence is TGTGCCAGTAGGGCGCGGCAGGACAATTCACCCCTCCACTTT.

The chain is built from TRBV21-1 and TRBJ2-7. TRBV21-1 is a documented pseudogene. The CDR3 loop spans 11 amino acids. CDR3 amino acids: CASSNWDEQYF. The CDR3 region has the DNA TGTGCCAGCAGCAATTGGGACGAGCAGTACTTC.

The chain links TRBV18 to TRBJ1-2, with D maybe TRBD1 (5 bases). CDR1 and CDR2 from the germline V gene are KGHSH and LQKENI. The CDR3 has 15 amino acids. V was cut by 5 bases and J by 4 bases, with 17 bases left in between. CDR3 DNA sequence: TGTGCCAGCTCATCTACGATAGGGGTAATCTATGGCTACACCTTC. This sequence encodes CASSSTIGVIYGYTF.

V and J are TRBV7-9 and TRBJ1-1; D is perhaps TRBD1 (6 bases). The CDR3 length is 13 residues. V was cut by 0 bases and J by 9 bases, with 11 bases left in between. CDR1 and CDR2 (germline): SEHNR, FQNEAQ (reference sequence). DNA for the CDR3: TGTGCCAGCAGCTTAGCAGGGGGGGAAAAAGCTTTCTTT. Translated, it gives CASSLAGGEKAFF.

CDR3 coding DNA: TGTGCCAGCAGCTTTACTAGCGACAGCACAGATACGCAGTATTTT. Amino acid sequence: CASSFTSDSTDTQYF. This chain connects TRBV11-2 to TRBJ2-3; 7 bases match TRBD2. This CDR3 comprises 15 residues. Per the germline V gene, CDR1 is SGHAT and CDR2 is FQNNGV. V lost 3 bases to trimming and J lost 0 bases; unmatched junction nucleotides: 3.

V usage is TRBV18 and J usage is TRBJ2-2, with D possibly TRBD1 on 5 matching bases. Deletions cut 3 bases from V and 0 bases from J, with 20 bases between. The CDR3 runs 19 residues. CDR1 is KGHSH and CDR2 is LQKENI in the germline V gene. CDR3 in amino acids: CASSPRQPYTPSNTGELFF. The CDR3 nucleotides read TGTGCCAGCTCACCCCGACAGCCCTATACACCCTCGAACACCGGGGAGCTGTTTTTT.

The J gene is TRBJ1-1, the V gene TRBV4-1; D may be TRBD1 (5 bases). V lost 1 base and J lost 5, with 11 bases in between. Germline CDR1 and CDR2: MGHRA and YSYEKL. The CDR3 covers 14 residues. The CDR3 region is CASSQANGGTEAFF. The CDR3 DNA follows: TGCGCCAGCAGCCAAGCAAACGGGGGAACTGAAGCTTTCTTT.

CDR3 bases: TGTGCCAGCAGCTTGGGTGCCCTCCAATTTAACGAGCAGTACTTC. It yields the protein CASSLGALQFNEQYF. This rearrangement joins TRBV5-5 to TRBJ2-7; no reliable D call. Trimming cost V 0 bases and J 5 bases, with 15 bases left between them. The CDR3 covers 15 residues. CDR1 is SGHKS, CDR2 YYEKEE, per germline (reference sequence). The full variable domain, rest sourced from reference TRBV5-5 and TRBJ2-7, is DAGVTQSPTHLIKTRGQQVTLRCSPISGHKSVSWYQQVLGQGPQFIFQYYEKEERGRGNFPDRFSARQFPNYSSELNVNALLLGDSALYLCASSLGALQFNEQYFGPGTRLTVT.

The chain carries TRBV4-3 and TRBJ1-2, with a tentative D call TRBD1 (5 bases). CDR3 size: 15 residues. Germline CDR1 reads LGHNA; CDR2 reads YSLEER. V was pared by 6 bases and J by 0 bases, with 14 bases between. CDR3 DNA: TGCGCCAGCAGTCTGGGGCCCGAAACTAACTATGGCTACACCTTC. It translates to CASSLGPETNYGYTF.

For this clone: Other DNA sequences in the sample encode the same CDR3. The genes are TRBV10-1 and TRBJ1-1; TRBD1 agrees at 8 bases. V shed 6 bases and J 0 bases; nucleotides not matched to a gene: 12. The CDR3 is 17 residues long. From germline, CDR1 is WNHNN and CDR2 SYGVQD (reference sequence). Here the CDR3 DNA reads TGCGCCAGCAGGAACTCTGGACAGGGCTGGATGAACACTGAAGCTTTCTTT. This codes for CASRNSGQGWMNTEAFF.

The chain has TRBV2 and TRBJ2-3; D remains ambiguous. Trimming removed 5 bases from V and 4 bases from J, with 16 bases in between. This CDR3 spans 15 amino acids. CDR1 and CDR2 from the germline V gene are SNHLY and FYNNEI. CDR3 in amino acids: CASSSGPLSADTQYF. Here the CDR3 DNA reads TGTGCCAGCAGTTCCGGGCCCTTAAGCGCAGATACGCAGTATTTT.